This TCR beta chain was documented in a study of Tregs in tolerant kidney transplant recipients. Study-wide results and caveats: The small number of patients limits these findings pending further validation.

The V gene's germline CDR1 is WNHNN and CDR2 SYGVQD (reference sequence). This CDR3 is built from 15 residues. V trimming: 6 bases; J trimming: 1 base; junction bases outside the gene matches: 3. In the case of this clone: What it recognizes is unknown. The read terminates 3 residues before the CDR3 end, so the remaining end is supplied by the germline J gene.

Related graft donors supplied nonmyeloablative bone marrow transplants, and mixed chimerism was transient. Unstimulated Tregs (CD4+CD25+CD127-) and CD4+CD25- non-Tregs were sorted from PBMCs. Measured with immunoSEQ multiplex PCR; TCRdb has only the in-frame clones, and not every one. Its table records about 15,000 clones. The source was CD4+ T cells from blood (PBMCs), collected 12 months after the transplant. The sequence came from a human patient who received a combined kidney and bone marrow transplant. Some T cells may be transferred from the graft donor. The rearrangement links TRBV10-1 to TRBJ2-5, with 12 nucleotides matching TRBD2. The CDR3 bases that were read are TGCGCCAGCAGCGGACTAGCGGGGATCCAAGAGACC. Residues: CASSGLAGIQET. The whole CDR3 region reads CASSGLAGIQETQYF.